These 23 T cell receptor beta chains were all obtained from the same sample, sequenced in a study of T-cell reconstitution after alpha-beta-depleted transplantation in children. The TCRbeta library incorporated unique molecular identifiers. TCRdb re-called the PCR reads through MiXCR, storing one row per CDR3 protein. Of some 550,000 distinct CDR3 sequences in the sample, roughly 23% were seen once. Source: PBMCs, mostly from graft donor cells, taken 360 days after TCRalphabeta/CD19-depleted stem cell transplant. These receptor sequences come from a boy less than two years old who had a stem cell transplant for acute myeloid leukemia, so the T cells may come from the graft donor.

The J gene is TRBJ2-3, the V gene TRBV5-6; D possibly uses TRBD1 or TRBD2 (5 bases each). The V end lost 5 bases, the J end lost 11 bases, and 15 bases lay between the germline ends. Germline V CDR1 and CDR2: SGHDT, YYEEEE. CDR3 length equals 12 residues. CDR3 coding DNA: TGTGCCAGCAGTCCGGACACGGAGGAGCAGTATTTT. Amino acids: CASSPDTEEQYF.

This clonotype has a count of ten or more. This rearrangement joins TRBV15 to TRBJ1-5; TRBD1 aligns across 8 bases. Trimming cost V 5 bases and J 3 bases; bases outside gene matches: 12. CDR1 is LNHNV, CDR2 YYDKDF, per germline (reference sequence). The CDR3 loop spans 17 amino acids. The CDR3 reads CATSDHPGTGPNQPQHF. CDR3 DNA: TGTGCCACCAGCGATCACCCAGGGACAGGCCCCAATCAGCCCCAGCATTTT.

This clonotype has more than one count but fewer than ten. CDR3 DNA sequence: TGTGCCAGCAGCTTAAGTGCTAGCGGGGGACCTTACGAGCAGTACGTC. Translating it yields CASSLSASGGPYEQYV. This rearrangement joins TRBV7-8 to TRBJ2-7; 10 bases are shared with TRBD2. Germline CDR1 SGHVS, CDR2 FQNEAQ. The CDR3 totals 16 residues. J lost 4 bases, V lost 2 bases, and 8 bases had no gene match.

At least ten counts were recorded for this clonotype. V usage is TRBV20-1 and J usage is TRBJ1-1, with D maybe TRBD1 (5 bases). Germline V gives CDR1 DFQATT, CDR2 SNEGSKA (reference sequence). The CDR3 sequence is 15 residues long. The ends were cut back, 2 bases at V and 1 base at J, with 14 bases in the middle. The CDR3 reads CSARPPRGSNTEAFF. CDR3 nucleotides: TGCAGTGCTAGACCCCCAAGGGGATCGAACACTGAAGCTTTCTTT.

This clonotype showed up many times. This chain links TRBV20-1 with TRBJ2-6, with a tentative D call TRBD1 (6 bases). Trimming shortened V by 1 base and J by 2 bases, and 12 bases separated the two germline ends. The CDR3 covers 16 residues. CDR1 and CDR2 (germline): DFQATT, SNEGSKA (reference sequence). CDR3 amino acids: CSARADRFPGANVLTF. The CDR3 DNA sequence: TGCAGTGCTAGAGCTGACAGGTTTCCTGGGGCCAACGTCCTGACTTTC.

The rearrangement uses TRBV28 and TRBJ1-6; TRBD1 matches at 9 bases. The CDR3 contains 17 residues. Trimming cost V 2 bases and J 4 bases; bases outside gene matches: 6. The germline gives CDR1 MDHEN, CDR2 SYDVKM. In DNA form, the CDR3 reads TGTGCCAGCAGTTTACAGGTCGGGACAGGGTATAATTCACCCCTCCACTTT. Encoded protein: CASSLQVGTGYNSPLHF.

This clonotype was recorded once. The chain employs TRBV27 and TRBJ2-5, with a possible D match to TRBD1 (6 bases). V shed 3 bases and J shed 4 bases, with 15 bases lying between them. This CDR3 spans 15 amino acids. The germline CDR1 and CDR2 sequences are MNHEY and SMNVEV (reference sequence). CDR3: CASSFVGSRGETQYF. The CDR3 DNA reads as TGTGCCAGCAGTTTTGTTGGGAGCAGGGGAGAGACCCAGTACTTC.

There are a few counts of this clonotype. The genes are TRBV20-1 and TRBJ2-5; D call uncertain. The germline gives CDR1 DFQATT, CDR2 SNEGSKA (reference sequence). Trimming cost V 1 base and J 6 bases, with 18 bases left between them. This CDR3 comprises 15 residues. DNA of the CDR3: TGCAGTGCTAGAGTGCCTAGTTTTGAAAAGAAGACCCAGTACTTC. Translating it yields CSARVPSFEKKTQYF.

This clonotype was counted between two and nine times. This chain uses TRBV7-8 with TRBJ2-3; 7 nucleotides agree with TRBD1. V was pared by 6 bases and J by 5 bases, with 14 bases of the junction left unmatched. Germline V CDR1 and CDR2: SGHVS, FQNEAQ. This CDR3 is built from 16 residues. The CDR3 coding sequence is TGTGCCAGCAGGAGCAGTGGGGCAGGGGGTCTAGATACGCAGTATTTT. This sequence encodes CASRSSGAGGLDTQYF.

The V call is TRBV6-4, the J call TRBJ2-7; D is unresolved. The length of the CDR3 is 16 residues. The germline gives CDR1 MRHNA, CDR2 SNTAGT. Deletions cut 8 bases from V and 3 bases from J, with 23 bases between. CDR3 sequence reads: CASPHPSITLFYEQYV. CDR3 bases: TGTGCCAGCCCTCACCCGTCCATCACTCTTTTCTACGAGCAGTACGTC.

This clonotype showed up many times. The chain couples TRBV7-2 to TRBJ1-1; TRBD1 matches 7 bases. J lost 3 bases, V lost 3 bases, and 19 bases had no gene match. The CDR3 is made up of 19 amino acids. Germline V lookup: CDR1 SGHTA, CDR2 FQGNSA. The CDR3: CASSFPGANRGGRYTEAFF. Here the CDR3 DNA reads TGTGCCAGCAGCTTCCCGGGAGCAAACAGGGGAGGGAGGTACACTGAAGCTTTCTTT.

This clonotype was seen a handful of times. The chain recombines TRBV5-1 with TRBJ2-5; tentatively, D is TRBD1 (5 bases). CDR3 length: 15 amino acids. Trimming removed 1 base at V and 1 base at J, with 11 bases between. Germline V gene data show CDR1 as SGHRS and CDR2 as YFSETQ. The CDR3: CASSLPSGFQETQYF. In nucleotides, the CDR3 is TGCGCCAGCAGCTTGCCGTCAGGGTTCCAAGAGACCCAGTACTTC.

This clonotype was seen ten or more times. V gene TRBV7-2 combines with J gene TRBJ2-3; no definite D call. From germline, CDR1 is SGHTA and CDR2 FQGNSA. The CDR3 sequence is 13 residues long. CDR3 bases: TGTCCCCCGGCCAGATTTGGTACAGATACGCAGTATTTT. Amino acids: CPPARFGTDTQYF. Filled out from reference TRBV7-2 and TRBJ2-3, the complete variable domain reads GAGVSQSPSNKVTEKGKDVELRCDPISGHTALYWYRQSLGQGLEFLIYFQGNSAPDKSGLPSDRFSAERTGGSVSTLTIQRTQQEDSAVYLCPPARFGTDTQYFGPGTRLTVL.

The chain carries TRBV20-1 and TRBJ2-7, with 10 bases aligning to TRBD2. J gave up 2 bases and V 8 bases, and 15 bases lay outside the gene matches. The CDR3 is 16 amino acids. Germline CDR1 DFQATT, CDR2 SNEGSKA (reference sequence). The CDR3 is CSPRMGASGGPYEQYV. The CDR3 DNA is TGCAGTCCGAGGATGGGTGCTAGCGGGGGACCCTACGAGCAGTACGTC.

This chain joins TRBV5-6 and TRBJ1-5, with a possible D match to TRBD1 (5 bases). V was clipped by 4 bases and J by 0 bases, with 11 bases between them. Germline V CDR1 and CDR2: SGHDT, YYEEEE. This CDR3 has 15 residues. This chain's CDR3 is CASSRGRHSNQPQHF. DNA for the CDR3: TGTGCCAGCAGCCGGGGACGGCATAGCAATCAGCCCCAGCATTTT.

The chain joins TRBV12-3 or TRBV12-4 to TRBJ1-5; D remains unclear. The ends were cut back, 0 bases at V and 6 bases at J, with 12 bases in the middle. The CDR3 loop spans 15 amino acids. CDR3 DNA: TGTGCCAGCAGTTTAGCGCTGGGCGGATCTCAGCCCCAGCATTTT. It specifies CASSLALGGSQPQHF.

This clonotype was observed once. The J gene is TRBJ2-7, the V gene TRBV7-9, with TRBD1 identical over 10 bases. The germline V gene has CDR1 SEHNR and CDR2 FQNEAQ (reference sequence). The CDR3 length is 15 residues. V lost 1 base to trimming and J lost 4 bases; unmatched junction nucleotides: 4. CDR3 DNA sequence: TGTGCCAGCAGCTTAGGGGACAGGGGACTTTACGAGCAGTACTTC. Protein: CASSLGDRGLYEQYF.

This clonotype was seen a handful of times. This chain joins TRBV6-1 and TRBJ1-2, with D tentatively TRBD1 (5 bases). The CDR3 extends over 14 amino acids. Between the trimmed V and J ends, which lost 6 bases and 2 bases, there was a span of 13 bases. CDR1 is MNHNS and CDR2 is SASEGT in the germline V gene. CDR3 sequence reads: CASRWDGGNYGYTF. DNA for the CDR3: TGTGCCAGCAGGTGGGACGGTGGGAACTATGGCTACACCTTC.

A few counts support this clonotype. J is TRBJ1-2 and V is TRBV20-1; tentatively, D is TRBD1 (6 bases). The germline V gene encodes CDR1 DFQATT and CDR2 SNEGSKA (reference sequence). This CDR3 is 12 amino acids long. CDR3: CSEGGRDYGYTF. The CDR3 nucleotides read TGCAGCGAGGGGGGTAGGGACTATGGCTACACCTTC.

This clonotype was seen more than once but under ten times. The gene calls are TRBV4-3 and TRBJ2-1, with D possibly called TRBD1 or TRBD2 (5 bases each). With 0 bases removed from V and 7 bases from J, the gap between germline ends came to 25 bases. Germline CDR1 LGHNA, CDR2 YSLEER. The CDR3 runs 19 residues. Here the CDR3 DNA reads TGCGCCAGCAGCCAAGATCTCTCCTCGGGGCGAAGTTTTGGGAATGAGCAGTTCTTC. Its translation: CASSQDLSSGRSFGNEQFF.

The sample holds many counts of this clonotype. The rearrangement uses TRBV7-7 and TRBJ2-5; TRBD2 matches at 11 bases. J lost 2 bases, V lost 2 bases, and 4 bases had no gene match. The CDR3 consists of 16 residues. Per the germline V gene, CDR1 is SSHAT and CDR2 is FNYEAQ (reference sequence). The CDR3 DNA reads TGTGCCAGCAGCTTATTGGGGACTAGCGGACAAGAGACCCAGTACTTC. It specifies CASSLLGTSGQETQYF. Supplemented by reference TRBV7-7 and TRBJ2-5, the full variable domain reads GAGVSQSPRYKVTKRGQDVTLRCDPISSHATLYWYQQALGQGPEFLTYFNYEAQPDKSGLPSDRFSAERPEGSISTLTIQRTEQRDSAMYRCASSLLGTSGQETQYFGPGTRLLVL.

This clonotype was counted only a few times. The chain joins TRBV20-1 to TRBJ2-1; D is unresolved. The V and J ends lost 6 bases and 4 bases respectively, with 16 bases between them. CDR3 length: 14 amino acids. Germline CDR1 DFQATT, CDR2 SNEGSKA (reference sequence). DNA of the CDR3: TGCAGTGCGACCCCAATCATAGGGTACAATGAGCAGTTCTTC. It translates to CSATPIIGYNEQFF.

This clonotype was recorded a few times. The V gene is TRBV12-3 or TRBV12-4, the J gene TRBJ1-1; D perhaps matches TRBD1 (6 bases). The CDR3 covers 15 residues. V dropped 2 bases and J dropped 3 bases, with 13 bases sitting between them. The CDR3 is CASSLRWGADTEAFF. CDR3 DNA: TGTGCCAGCAGTTTACGGTGGGGGGCGGACACTGAAGCTTTCTTT.